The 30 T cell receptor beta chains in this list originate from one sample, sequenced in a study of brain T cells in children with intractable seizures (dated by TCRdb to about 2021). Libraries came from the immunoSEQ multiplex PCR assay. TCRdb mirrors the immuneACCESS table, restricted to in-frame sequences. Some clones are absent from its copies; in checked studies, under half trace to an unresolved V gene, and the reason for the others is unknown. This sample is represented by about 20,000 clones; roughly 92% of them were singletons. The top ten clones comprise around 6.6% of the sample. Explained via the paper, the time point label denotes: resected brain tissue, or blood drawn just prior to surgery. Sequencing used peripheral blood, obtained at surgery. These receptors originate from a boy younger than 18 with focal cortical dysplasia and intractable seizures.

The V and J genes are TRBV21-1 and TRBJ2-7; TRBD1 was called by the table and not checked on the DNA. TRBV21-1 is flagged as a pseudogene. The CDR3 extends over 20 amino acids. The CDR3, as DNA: TGTGCCAGCAGCACTCGATCAACCTTGGGACAGCCCTTTGGATCCTACGAGCAGTACGTC. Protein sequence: CASSTRSTLGQPFGSYEQYV.

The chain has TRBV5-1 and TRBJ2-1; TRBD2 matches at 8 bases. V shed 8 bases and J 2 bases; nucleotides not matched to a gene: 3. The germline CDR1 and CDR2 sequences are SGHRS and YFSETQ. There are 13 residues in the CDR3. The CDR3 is CASSGITYNEQFF. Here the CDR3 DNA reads TGCGCCAGTAGCGGGATCACCTACAATGAGCAGTTCTTC.

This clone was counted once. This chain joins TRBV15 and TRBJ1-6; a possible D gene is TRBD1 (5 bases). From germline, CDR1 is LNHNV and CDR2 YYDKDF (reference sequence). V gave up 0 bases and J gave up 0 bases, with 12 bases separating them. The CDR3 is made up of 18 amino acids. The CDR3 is CATSRDLAGSSYNSPLHF. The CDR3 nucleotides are TGTGCCACCAGCAGAGATCTGGCAGGGTCCTCCTATAATTCACCCCTCCACTTT.

The CDR3 loop reads CASRPPSPRVGGTSGSYEQYF. The CDR3 nucleotides read TGTGCCAGCAGACCTCCTTCTCCCCGTGTCGGAGGGACTAGCGGGTCCTACGAGCAGTACTTC. The chain employs TRBV2 and TRBJ2-7; TRBD2 matches at 12 bases. Germline CDR1 reads SNHLY; CDR2 reads FYNNEI. Trimming removed 6 bases from V and 1 base from J; junction bases left unmatched: 22. This CDR3 contains 21 residues.

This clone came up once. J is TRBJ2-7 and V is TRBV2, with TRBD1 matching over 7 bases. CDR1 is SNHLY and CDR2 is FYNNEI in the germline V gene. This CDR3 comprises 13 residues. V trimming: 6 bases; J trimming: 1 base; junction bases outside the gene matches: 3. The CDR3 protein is CASSRDRSYEQYF. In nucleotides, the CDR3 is TGTGCCAGCAGCCGGGACAGATCCTACGAGCAGTACTTC.

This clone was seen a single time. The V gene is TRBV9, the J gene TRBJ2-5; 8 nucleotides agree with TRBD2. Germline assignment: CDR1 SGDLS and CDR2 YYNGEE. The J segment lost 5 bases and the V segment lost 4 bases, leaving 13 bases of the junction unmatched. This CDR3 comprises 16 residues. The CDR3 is CASSPSDGGARETQYF. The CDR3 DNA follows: TGTGCCAGCAGCCCCTCCGACGGGGGGGCACGGGAGACCCAGTACTTC.

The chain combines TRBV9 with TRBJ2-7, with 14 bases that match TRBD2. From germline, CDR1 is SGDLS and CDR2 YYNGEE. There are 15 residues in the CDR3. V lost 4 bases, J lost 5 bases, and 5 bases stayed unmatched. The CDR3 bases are TGTGCCAGCAGCCCCGGGACTAGCGGGGGAAACGAGCAGTACTTC. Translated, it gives CASSPGTSGGNEQYF.

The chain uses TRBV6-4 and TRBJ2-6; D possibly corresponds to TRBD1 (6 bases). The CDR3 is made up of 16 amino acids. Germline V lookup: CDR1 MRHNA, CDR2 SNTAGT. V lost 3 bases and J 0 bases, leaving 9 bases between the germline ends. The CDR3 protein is CASSEDSSSGANVLTF. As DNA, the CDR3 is TGTGCCAGCAGTGAGGACAGTTCCTCTGGGGCCAACGTCCTGACTTTC.

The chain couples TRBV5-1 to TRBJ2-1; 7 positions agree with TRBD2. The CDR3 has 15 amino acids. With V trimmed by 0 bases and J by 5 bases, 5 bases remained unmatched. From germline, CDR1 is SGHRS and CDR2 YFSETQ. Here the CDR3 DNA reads TGCGCCAGCAGCTTGGGCGGGAGTCTCGACAATGAGCAGTTCTTC. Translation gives CASSLGGSLDNEQFF. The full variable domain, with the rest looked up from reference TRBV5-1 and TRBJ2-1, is KAGVTQTPRYLIKTRGQQVTLSCSPISGHRSVSWYQQTPGQGLQFLFEYFSETQRNKGNFPGRFSGRQFSNSRSEMNVSTLELGDSALYLCASSLGGSLDNEQFFGPGTRLTVL.

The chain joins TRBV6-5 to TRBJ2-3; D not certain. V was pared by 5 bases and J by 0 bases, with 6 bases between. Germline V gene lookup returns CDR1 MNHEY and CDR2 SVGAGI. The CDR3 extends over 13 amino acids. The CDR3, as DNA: TGTGCCAGCAGTCAGGCAAGCACAGATACGCAGTATTTT. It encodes CASSQASTDTQYF.

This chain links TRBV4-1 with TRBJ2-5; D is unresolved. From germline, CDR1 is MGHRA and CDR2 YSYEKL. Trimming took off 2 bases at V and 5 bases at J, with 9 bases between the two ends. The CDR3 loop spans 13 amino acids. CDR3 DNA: TGCGCCAGCAGCCAATTCAGGCGTGAGACCCAGTACTTC. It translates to CASSQFRRETQYF.

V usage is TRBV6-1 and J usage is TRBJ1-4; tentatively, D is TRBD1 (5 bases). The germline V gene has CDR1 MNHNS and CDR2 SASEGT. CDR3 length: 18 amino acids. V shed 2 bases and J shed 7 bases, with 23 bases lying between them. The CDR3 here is CASSEWAGTQKVGEKLFF. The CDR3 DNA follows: TGTGCCAGCAGTGAATGGGCCGGGACTCAAAAGGTAGGTGAAAAACTGTTTTTT.

The CDR3 here is CASSEAPGDEKLFF. The CDR3 DNA sequence: TGTGCCAGCAGTGAGGCCCCCGGCGATGAAAAACTGTTTTTT. The chain uses TRBV2 and TRBJ1-4; D uncertain. Between the trimmed V and J ends, which lost 3 bases and 6 bases, there was a span of 11 bases. The CDR3 has 14 amino acids. From germline, CDR1 is SNHLY and CDR2 FYNNEI.

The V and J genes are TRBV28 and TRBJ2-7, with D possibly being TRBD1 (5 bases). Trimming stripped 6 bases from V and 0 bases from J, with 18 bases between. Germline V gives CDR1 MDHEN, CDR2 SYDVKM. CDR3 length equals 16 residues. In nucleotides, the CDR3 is TGTGCCAGCAGACTGAGATCGGACATAGCCTCCTACGAGCAGTACTTC. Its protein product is CASRLRSDIASYEQYF.

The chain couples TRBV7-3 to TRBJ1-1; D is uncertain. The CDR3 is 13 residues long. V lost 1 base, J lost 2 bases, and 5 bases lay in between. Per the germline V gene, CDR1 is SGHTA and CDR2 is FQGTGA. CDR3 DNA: TGTGCCAGCAGCTTAATGCCCAACACTGAAGCTTTCTTT. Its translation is CASSLMPNTEAFF.

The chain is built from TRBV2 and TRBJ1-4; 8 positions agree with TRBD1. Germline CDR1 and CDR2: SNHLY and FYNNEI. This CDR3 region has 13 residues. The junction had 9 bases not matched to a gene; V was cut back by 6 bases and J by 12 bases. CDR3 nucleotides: TGTGCCAGCAGAGCGACAGGGGCCTCTGAACTGTTTTTT. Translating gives CASRATGASELFF.

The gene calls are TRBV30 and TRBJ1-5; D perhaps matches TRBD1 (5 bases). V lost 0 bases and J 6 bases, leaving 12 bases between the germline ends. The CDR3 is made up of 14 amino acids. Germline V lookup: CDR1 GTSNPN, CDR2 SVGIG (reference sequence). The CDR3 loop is CAWSVGTGGQPQHF. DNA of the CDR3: TGTGCCTGGAGTGTAGGGACGGGAGGTCAGCCCCAGCATTTT.

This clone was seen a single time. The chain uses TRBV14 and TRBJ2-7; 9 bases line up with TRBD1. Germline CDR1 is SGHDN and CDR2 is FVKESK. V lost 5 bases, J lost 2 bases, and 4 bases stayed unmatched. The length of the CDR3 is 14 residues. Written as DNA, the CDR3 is TGTGCCAGCAGCGAAAGACAGGGGGCCTACGAGCAGTACTTC. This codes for CASSERQGAYEQYF.

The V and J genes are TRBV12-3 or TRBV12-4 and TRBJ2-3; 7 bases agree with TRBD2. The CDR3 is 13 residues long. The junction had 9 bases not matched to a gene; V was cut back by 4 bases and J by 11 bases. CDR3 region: CASSWEREREQYF. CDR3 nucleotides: TGTGCCAGCAGTTGGGAGCGGGAAAGGGAGCAGTATTTT.

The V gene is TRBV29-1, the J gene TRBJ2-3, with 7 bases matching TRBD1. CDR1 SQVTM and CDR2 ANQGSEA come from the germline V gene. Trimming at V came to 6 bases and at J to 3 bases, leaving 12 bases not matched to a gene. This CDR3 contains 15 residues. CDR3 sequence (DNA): TGCAGCGTCCCCTCTTATTCGACAGGGACAGATACGCAGTATTTT. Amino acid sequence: CSVPSYSTGTDTQYF.

As DNA, the CDR3 is TGTGCCAGCAGCGTAGGGAACCCCGGCGGGGAAAAACTGTTTTTT. The encoded protein is CASSVGNPGGEKLFF. The gene calls are TRBV9 and TRBJ1-4, with D hard to call. Trimming took off 0 bases at V and 8 bases at J, with 14 bases between the two ends. This CDR3 spans 15 amino acids. The germline V gene has CDR1 SGDLS and CDR2 YYNGEE. Based on the CDR3 plus reference TRBV9 and TRBJ1-4, the full variable domain is DSGVTQTPKHLITATGQRVTLRCSPRSGDLSVYWYQQSLDQGLQFLIQYYNGEERAKGNILERFSAQQFPDLHSELNLSSLELGDSALYFCASSVGNPGGEKLFFGSGTQLSVL.

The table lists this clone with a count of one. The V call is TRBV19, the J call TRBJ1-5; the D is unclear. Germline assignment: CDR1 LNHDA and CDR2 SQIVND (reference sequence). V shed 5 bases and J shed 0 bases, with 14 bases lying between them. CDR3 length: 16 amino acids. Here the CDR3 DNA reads TGTGCCAGTAGTCCCAAAAGGATATATAGCAATCAGCCCCAGCATTTT. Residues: CASSPKRIYSNQPQHF.

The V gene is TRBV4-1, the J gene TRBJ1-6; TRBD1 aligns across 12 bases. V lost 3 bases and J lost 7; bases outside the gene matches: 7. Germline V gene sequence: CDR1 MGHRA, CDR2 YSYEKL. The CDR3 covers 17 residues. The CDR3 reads CASSQPGQGAGNSPLHF. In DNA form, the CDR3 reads TGCGCCAGCAGCCAGCCGGGACAGGGGGCGGGAAATTCACCCCTCCACTTT.

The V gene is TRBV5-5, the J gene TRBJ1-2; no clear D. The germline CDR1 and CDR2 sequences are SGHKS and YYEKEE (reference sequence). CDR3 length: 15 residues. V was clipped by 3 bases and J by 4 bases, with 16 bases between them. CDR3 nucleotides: TGTGCCAGCAGCTGGGCTTTGAGTACCGGCTATGGCTACACCTTC. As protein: CASSWALSTGYGYTF.

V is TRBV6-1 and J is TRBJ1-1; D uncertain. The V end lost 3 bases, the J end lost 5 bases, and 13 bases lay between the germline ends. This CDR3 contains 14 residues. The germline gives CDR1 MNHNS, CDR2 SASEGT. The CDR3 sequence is CASSDEGLGTEAFF. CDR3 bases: TGTGCCAGCAGTGATGAGGGCTTAGGGACTGAAGCTTTCTTT.

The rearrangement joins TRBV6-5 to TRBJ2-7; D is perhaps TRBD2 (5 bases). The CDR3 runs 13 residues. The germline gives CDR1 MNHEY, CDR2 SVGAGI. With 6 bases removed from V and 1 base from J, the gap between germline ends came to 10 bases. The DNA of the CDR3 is TGTGCCAGCAGGGACTTAGCATCCTACGAGCAGTACGTC. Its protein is CASRDLASYEQYV.

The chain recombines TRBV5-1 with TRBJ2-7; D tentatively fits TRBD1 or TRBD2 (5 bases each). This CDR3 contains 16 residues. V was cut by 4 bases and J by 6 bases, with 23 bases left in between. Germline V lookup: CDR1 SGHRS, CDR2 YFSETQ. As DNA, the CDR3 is TGCGCCAGCAGCCCTGGAGGTGCCCAGGGCACCGGCGAGCAGTACTTC. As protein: CASSPGGAQGTGEQYF.

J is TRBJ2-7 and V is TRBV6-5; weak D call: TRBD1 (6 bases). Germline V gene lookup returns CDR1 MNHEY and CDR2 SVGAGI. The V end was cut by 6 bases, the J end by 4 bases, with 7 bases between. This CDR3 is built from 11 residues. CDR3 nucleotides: TGTGCCAGCAGGGGACATTACGAGCAGTACTTC. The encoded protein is CASRGHYEQYF.

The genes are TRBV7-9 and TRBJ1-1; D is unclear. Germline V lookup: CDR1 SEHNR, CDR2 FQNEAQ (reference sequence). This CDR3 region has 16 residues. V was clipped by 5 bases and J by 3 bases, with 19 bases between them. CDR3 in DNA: TGTGCCAGCAGCGACCGGACTACCCTTTGGGACACTGAAGCTTTCTTT. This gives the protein CASSDRTTLWDTEAFF.

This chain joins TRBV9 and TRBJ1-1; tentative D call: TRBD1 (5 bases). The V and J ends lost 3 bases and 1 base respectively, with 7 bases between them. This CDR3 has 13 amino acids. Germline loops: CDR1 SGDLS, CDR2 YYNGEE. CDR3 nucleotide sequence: TGTGCCAGCAGCGCTCAGGGGAACACTGAAGCTTTCTTT. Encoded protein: CASSAQGNTEAFF.